These 26 T cell receptor beta chains came from one sample sequenced in a study of OX40 agonist ivuxolimab in advanced cancers. TCRdb's table, derived via immunoSEQ multiplex PCR, lists solely in-frame clones and lacks some. The sample holds 60,000 to 70,000 clones, about 88% seen once. Here the sequenced sample was CD4+ or CD8+ T cells sorted from blood, taken in a trial of the OX40 agonist ivuxolimab. The receptors come from an adult with an advanced solid tumor such as melanoma, head and neck, liver or kidney cancer.

This rearrangement joins TRBV10-1 to TRBJ2-1; D perhaps matches TRBD2 (7 bases). Germline CDR1 and CDR2: WNHNN and SYGVQD (reference sequence). The CDR3 covers 16 residues. V lost 2 bases and J lost 1, with 12 bases in between. The CDR3 sequence: CASSEKGGRSYNEQFF. The CDR3 nucleotides read TGCGCCAGCAGTGAGAAGGGGGGGAGGTCCTACAATGAGCAGTTCTTC.

The genes are TRBV4-3 and TRBJ1-3; the D is unclear. Germline CDR1 LGHNA, CDR2 YSLEER. The CDR3 is 15 amino acids. V lost 0 bases and J 0 bases, leaving 6 bases between the germline ends. The CDR3 DNA reads TGCGCCAGCAGCCAAGAGCGGATCTCTGGAAACACCATATATTTT. Translated: CASSQERISGNTIYF.

The chain combines TRBV7-2 with TRBJ2-7; the D call may be TRBD1 or TRBD2 (5 bases each). The CDR3 covers 14 residues. Trimming shortened V by 4 bases and J by 4 bases, and 14 bases separated the two germline ends. Germline loops: CDR1 SGHTA, CDR2 FQGNSA. The DNA for the CDR3 is TGTGCCAGCAGCTCGCAGGGCTGGGGGTACGAGCAGTACTTC. It encodes CASSSQGWGYEQYF.

V gene TRBV28 combines with J gene TRBJ1-6; 8 positions agree with TRBD1. The CDR3 spans 13 residues. Unmatched junction bases numbered 4, after V lost 6 bases and J lost 9 bases. CDR1 and CDR2 from the germline V gene are MDHEN and SYDVKM. The CDR3, as DNA: TGTGCCAGCAGGGCGGACAGGGCTTCACCCCTCCACTTT. Translated: CASRADRASPLHF.

This clone was seen a single time. The chain carries TRBV6-5 and TRBJ2-5, with TRBD1 identical over 7 bases. Germline V gene sequence: CDR1 MNHEY, CDR2 SVGAGI. CDR3 length: 14 amino acids. With 2 bases clipped from V and 4 bases from J, the junction kept 4 bases outside the gene matches. The CDR3 nucleotides are TGTGCCAGCAGTTACAGGGGGCGCGGAGAGACCCAGTACTTC. Translation: CASSYRGRGETQYF.

V is TRBV11-3 and J is TRBJ1-3, with 7 bases identical to TRBD1. The germline CDR1 and CDR2 sequences are SGHNT and YENEEA. Losses at the gene ends were 1 base for V and 5 bases for J; bases not matched to a gene: 2. The CDR3 covers 14 residues. The CDR3 loop reads CASSLGDSRNTIYF. CDR3 nucleotides: TGTGCCAGCAGCTTAGGGGACAGCCGAAACACCATATATTTT.

The chain joins TRBV28 to TRBJ2-1; no clear D. The CDR3 consists of 15 residues. V gave up 3 bases and J gave up 0 bases, with 9 bases separating them. CDR1 and CDR2 (germline): MDHEN, SYDVKM. The CDR3 coding sequence is TGTGCCAGCAGTTTGCCCGTGAGCTCCTACAATGAGCAGTTCTTC. This codes for CASSLPVSSYNEQFF.

The sample holds one count of this clone. V usage is TRBV2 and J usage is TRBJ1-4; D ambiguous. V lost 4 bases, J lost 7 bases, and 13 bases lay in between. From germline, CDR1 is SNHLY and CDR2 FYNNEI. The CDR3 totals 14 residues. This CDR3 reads CASSGGFPGEKLFF. Written as DNA, the CDR3 is TGTGCCAGCAGTGGTGGGTTCCCCGGTGAAAAACTGTTTTTT.

This clone was counted only a few times. The V gene is TRBV7-2, the J gene TRBJ1-4; 7 nucleotides match TRBD1. Germline loops: CDR1 SGHTA, CDR2 FQGNSA. V gave up 1 base and J gave up 8 bases; unmatched junction bases: 7. CDR3 length: 15 amino acids. This chain's CDR3 is CASSLGGGGDEKLFF. CDR3 nucleotide sequence: TGTGCCAGCAGCTTAGGAGGGGGCGGGGACGAAAAACTGTTTTTT.

The CDR3 DNA reads as TGTGCCTGGCTATCCGGGACTCCCGATACGCAGTATTTT. This codes for CAWLSGTPDTQYF. The chain joins TRBV30 to TRBJ2-3, with D possibly matching TRBD2 (6 bases). Trimming shortened V by 5 bases and J by 6 bases, and 15 bases separated the two germline ends. Per germline, CDR1 GTSNPN and CDR2 SVGIG (reference sequence). The length of the CDR3 is 13 residues. Full variable domain (remainder filled in from reference TRBV30 and TRBJ2-3): SQTIHQWPATLVQPVGSPLSLECTVEGTSNPNLYWYRQAAGRGLQLLFYSVGIGQISSEVPQNLSASRPQDRQFILSSKKLLLSDSGFYLCAWLSGTPDTQYFGPGTRLTVL.

The rearrangement uses TRBV5-4 and TRBJ2-3, with D tentatively TRBD1 or TRBD2 (6 bases each). CDR1 and CDR2 from the germline V gene are SGHNT and YYREEE (reference sequence). Trimming pared 2 bases from V and 5 bases from J, leaving 15 bases between. The CDR3 totals 15 residues. CDR3 nucleotide sequence: TGTGCCAGCAGCTTCCCGGGAAGGGGGGTAGATACGCAGTATTTT. Protein: CASSFPGRGVDTQYF.

Turning to this clone: At one end the junction does not follow the germline gene, possibly because of a read error. The chain combines TRBV5-6 with TRBJ2-5; 7 positions match TRBD2. Germline V gene lookup returns CDR1 SGHDT and CDR2 YYEEEE. This CDR3 has 15 amino acids. Here the CDR3 reads CAGSLDTSAKGTQYF. The CDR3 bases are TGTGCCGGCAGCTTGGACACTAGCGCGAAGGGGACCCAGTACTTC.

V gene TRBV29-1 combines with J gene TRBJ1-2; perhaps TRBD1 as D (5 bases). Looked up from germline, CDR1 is SQVTM and CDR2 is ANQGSEA. V dropped 6 bases and J dropped 4 bases, with 15 bases sitting between them. This CDR3 contains 13 residues. Written as DNA, the CDR3 is TGCAGCGTCCGAGCAGGGTCGAGCTATGGCTACACCTTC. Translating it yields CSVRAGSSYGYTF.

This chain links TRBV10-3 with TRBJ2-7; no firm D call. Trimming removed 7 bases from V and 2 bases from J, with 12 bases in between. The CDR3 is 13 amino acids. From germline, CDR1 is ENHRY and CDR2 SYGVKD. CDR3 sequence reads: CAIKDGLTYEQYF. CDR3 in DNA: TGTGCCATCAAGGATGGGTTAACCTACGAGCAGTACTTC.

V and J are TRBV15 and TRBJ2-7; D is unresolved. CDR1 is LNHNV and CDR2 is YYDKDF in the germline V gene (reference sequence). This CDR3 spans 15 amino acids. Trimming removed 0 bases at V and 1 base at J, with 10 bases between. DNA of the CDR3: TGTGCCACCAGCAGAGATCCTGTGAGATCCTACGAGCAGTACTTC. Its protein product is CATSRDPVRSYEQYF.

This clone was picked up one time. The chain carries TRBV19 and TRBJ2-2; TRBD2 aligns across 8 bases. The germline CDR1 and CDR2 sequences are LNHDA and SQIVND (reference sequence). The CDR3 is 14 amino acids. J was trimmed by 5 bases and V by 9 bases; bases with no gene match: 8. CDR3 nucleotide sequence: TGTGCCAGCGCCGGGACTAGTCCTACCGGGGAGCTGTTTTTT. This encodes CASAGTSPTGELFF. Combining the CDR3 with reference TRBV19 and TRBJ2-2 gives the whole variable domain DGGITQSPKYLFRKEGQNVTLSCEQNLNHDAMYWYRQDPGQGLRLIYYSQIVNDFQKGDIAEGYSVSREKKESFPLTVTSAQKNPTAFYLCASAGTSPTGELFFGEGSRLTVL.

V is TRBV11-3 and J is TRBJ2-3; 9 nucleotides align to TRBD2. V trimming: 5 bases; J trimming: 0 bases; junction bases outside the gene matches: 3. Germline loops: CDR1 SGHNT, CDR2 YENEEA. This CDR3 has 15 residues. CDR3 sequence: CASSVTSGSTDTQYF. The CDR3 region has the DNA TGTGCCAGCAGCGTAACTAGCGGGAGCACAGATACGCAGTATTTT.

This clone was seen a handful of times. The gene calls are TRBV30 and TRBJ1-5; D gene uncertain. V was shortened by 0 bases and J by 2 bases, with 5 bases between the two germline ends. Germline lookup yields CDR1 GTSNPN and CDR2 SVGIG (reference sequence). The CDR3 consists of 13 residues. The CDR3 bases are TGTGCCTGGAGTGTGCTGGGCAATCAGCCCCAGCATTTT. Protein: CAWSVLGNQPQHF.

This sequence joins TRBV19 and TRBJ2-7; weak D call: TRBD2 (5 bases). Germline V gene data show CDR1 as LNHDA and CDR2 as SQIVND (reference sequence). Deletions cut 11 bases from V and 2 bases from J, with 16 bases between. The CDR3 sequence is 13 residues long. CDR3 amino acids: CAGTRGPPYEQYF. Here the CDR3 DNA reads TGTGCCGGTACTCGCGGGCCCCCCTACGAGCAGTACTTC. Together with reference TRBV19 and TRBJ2-7, the CDR3 gives the full variable domain: DGGITQSPKYLFRKEGQNVTLSCEQNLNHDAMYWYRQDPGQGLRLIYYSQIVNDFQKGDIAEGYSVSREKKESFPLTVTSAQKNPTAFYLCAGTRGPPYEQYFGPGTRLTVT.

This clone is deemed medium-sized. J is TRBJ2-1 and V is TRBV5-1, with D possibly TRBD2 on 5 matching bases. V was cut by 1 base and J by 8 bases, with 16 bases left in between. Germline CDR1 SGHRS, CDR2 YFSETQ. This CDR3 has 15 amino acids. Here the CDR3 DNA reads TGCGCCAGCAGCTTGATGGGCGGGTCGGCCGATGAGCAGTTCTTC. As protein: CASSLMGGSADEQFF.

V usage is TRBV7-2 and J usage is TRBJ1-6, with D possibly TRBD1 on 5 matching bases. Per the germline V gene, CDR1 is SGHTA and CDR2 is FQGNSA. V was trimmed by 3 bases and J by 0 bases, leaving 9 bases between them. The CDR3 totals 16 residues. Written as DNA, the CDR3 is TGTGCCAGCAGCTTGGGGGGGAGCTCCTATAATTCACCCCTCCACTTT. Its protein is CASSLGGSSYNSPLHF.

The gene calls are TRBV28 and TRBJ1-2, with D uncertain. Germline V gene data show CDR1 as MDHEN and CDR2 as SYDVKM. The CDR3 runs 12 residues. Trimming removed 8 bases at V and 8 bases at J, with 15 bases between. CDR3 in amino acids: CASSLALRGYTF. CDR3 in DNA: TGTGCCAGCTCCCTGGCCCTTAGGGGCTACACCTTC.

This chain joins TRBV10-3 and TRBJ2-5; tentative D call: TRBD2 (5 bases). This CDR3 region has 14 residues. Germline V gives CDR1 ENHRY, CDR2 SYGVKD. Trimming shortened V by 2 bases and J by 2 bases, and 9 bases separated the two germline ends. The CDR3 loop is CAISEGRYQETQYF. The CDR3 nucleotides are TGTGCCATCAGTGAGGGGAGATATCAAGAGACCCAGTACTTC.

This clone appeared a few times. The chain joins TRBV7-9 to TRBJ1-2; TRBD1 might be the D (5 bases). CDR1 is SEHNR, CDR2 FQNEAQ, per germline (reference sequence). This CDR3 is built from 12 residues. V gave up 4 bases and J gave up 12 bases, with 15 bases separating them. Written as DNA, the CDR3 is TGTGCCAGCAGCTCGAATAACCAGGGACACACCTTC. Amino acid sequence: CASSSNNQGHTF. Drawing the rest from reference TRBV7-9 and TRBJ1-2, the complete variable domain is DTGVSQNPRHKITKRGQNVTFRCDPISEHNRLYWYRQTLGQGPEFLTYFQNEAQLEKSRLLSDRFSAERPKGSFSTLEIQRTEQGDSAMYLCASSSNNQGHTFGSGTRLTVV.

This chain uses TRBV7-8 with TRBJ2-2, with D unclear. The germline V gene has CDR1 SGHVS and CDR2 FQNEAQ. The CDR3 spans 15 residues. V lost 0 bases and J lost 4, with 9 bases in between. CDR3 coding DNA: TGTGCCAGCAGCTTAGCGGGCCATGGCACCGGGGAGCTGTTTTTT. Protein: CASSLAGHGTGELFF.

V and J are TRBV4-1 and TRBJ2-5; no firm D call. Per the germline V gene, CDR1 is MGHRA and CDR2 is YSYEKL. The V end was cut by 1 base, the J end by 0 bases, with 6 bases between. The CDR3 loop spans 14 amino acids. In DNA form, the CDR3 reads TGCGCCAGCAGCCAAGGCAGGTACCAAGAGACCCAGTACTTC. Its translation is CASSQGRYQETQYF.